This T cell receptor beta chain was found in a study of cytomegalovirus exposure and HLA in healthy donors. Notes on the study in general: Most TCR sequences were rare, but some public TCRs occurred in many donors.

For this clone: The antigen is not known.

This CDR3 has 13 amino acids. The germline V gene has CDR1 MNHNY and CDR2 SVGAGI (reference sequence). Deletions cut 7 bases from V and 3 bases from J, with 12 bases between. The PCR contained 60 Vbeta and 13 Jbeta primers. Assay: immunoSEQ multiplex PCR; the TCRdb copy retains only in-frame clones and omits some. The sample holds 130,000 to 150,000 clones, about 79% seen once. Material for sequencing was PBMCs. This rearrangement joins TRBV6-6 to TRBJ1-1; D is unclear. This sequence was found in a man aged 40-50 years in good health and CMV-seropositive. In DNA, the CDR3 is TGTGCCAGCACCCCCGGGAAGGACACTGAAGCTTTCTTT. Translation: CASTPGKDTEAFF.